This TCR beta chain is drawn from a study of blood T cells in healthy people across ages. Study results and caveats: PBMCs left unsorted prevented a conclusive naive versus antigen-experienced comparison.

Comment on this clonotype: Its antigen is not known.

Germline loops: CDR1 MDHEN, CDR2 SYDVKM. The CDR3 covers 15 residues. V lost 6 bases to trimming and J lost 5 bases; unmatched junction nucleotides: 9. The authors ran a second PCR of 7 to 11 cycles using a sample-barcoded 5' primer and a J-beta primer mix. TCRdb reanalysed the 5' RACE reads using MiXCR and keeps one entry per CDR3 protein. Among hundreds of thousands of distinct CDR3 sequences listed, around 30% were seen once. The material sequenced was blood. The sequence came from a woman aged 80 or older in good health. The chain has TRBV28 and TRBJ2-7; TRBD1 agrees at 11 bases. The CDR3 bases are TGTGCCAGCAGACCCGGGGGGACAGGGGGGAACGAGCAGTACTTC. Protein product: CASRPGGTGGNEQYF. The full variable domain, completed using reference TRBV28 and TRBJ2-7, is DVKVTQSSRYLVKRTGEKVFLECVQDMDHENMFWYRQDPGLGLRLIYFSYDVKMKEKGDIPEGYSVSREKKERFSLILESASTNQTSMYLCASRPGGTGGNEQYFGPGTRLTVT.